The rows below give T cell receptor beta chains drawn from one sample of a study of T cell responses to AZD1222 COVID-19 vaccine. Generated by immunoSEQ multiplex PCR, the TCRdb table keeps only in-frame clones and is missing some. The sample has approximately 84,000 clones, approximately 85% seen once; the top ten hold over 9.5%. Sample: peripheral blood, taken 28 days after the second AZD1222 dose. The receptors shown here come from an adult who received the AZD1222 COVID-19 vaccine. The CDR3 runs from the conserved cysteine through the conserved F or W. A D gene is named only where the DNA matches it firmly. Clone size is given for some rows only: seen once, a few or many times, or a class if the clone is expanded.

J gene: TRBJ1-4; clone size: NA; V gene: TRBV2; D gene: NA; CDR3 DNA: TGTGCCAGCAGTGAAATCGGGACACAGTATGAAAAACTGTTTTTT; CDR3 protein: CASSEIGTQYEKLFF
J gene: TRBJ2-7; clone size: once; V gene: TRBV28; D gene: NA; CDR3 DNA: TGTGCCAGCAGGCGAGGCGACGTCGGGACAACGTTTTTC; CDR3 protein: CASRRGDVGTTFF
J gene: TRBJ1-2; clone size: NA; V gene: TRBV12-5; D gene: TRBD1; CDR3 DNA: TGTGCTAGTGGCCCGGACAGGGGGGGATATGGCTACACCTTC; CDR3 protein: CASGPDRGGYGYTF
J gene: TRBJ2-2; clone size: NA; V gene: TRBV4-1; D gene: TRBD1; CDR3 DNA: TGCGCCAGCAGGGGGACAGGGGGCCACACCGGGGAGCTGTTTTTT; CDR3 protein: CASRGTGGHTGELFF
J gene: TRBJ2-2; clone size: once; V gene: TRBV29-1; D gene: NA; CDR3 DNA: TGCAGCGTTGCCCGGGCCTCTGTACCCGGGGAGCTGTTTTTT; CDR3 protein: CSVARASVPGELFF
J gene: TRBJ1-5; clone size: NA; V gene: TRBV12-5; D gene: NA; CDR3 DNA: TGTGCTAGTGGTTTGGGGGGTATGCAGCCCCAGCATTTT; CDR3 protein: CASGLGGMQPQHF
J gene: TRBJ1-1; clone size: NA; V gene: TRBV27; D gene: NA; CDR3 DNA: TGTGCCAGCACCCCCATTAGTGCTGGACATATGAACACTGAAGCTTTCTTT; CDR3 protein: CASTPISAGHMNTEAFF
J gene: TRBJ2-2; clone size: NA; V gene: TRBV5-6; D gene: TRBD1; CDR3 DNA: TGTGCCAGCAGCGGGACAGGAGGGACCGGGGAGCTGTTTTTT; CDR3 protein: CASSGTGGTGELFF
J gene: TRBJ2-5; clone size: NA; V gene: TRBV2; D gene: TRBD2; CDR3 DNA: TGTGCCAGCAGTTTTAGCGGGGGGGAAGAGACCCAGTACTTC; CDR3 protein: CASSFSGGEETQYF
J gene: TRBJ1-5; clone size: NA; V gene: TRBV6-6; D gene: TRBD1; CDR3 DNA: TGTGCCAGCAGTCGAACGGGGACAGGGCTTAGCAATCAGCCCCAGCATTTT; CDR3 protein: CASSRTGTGLSNQPQHF
J gene: TRBJ1-1; clone size: NA; V gene: TRBV2; D gene: TRBD1; CDR3 DNA: TGTGCCAGCATCGGGGACAGGGCGTCGAACACTGAAGCTTTCTTT; CDR3 protein: CASIGDRASNTEAFF
J gene: TRBJ2-7; clone size: NA; V gene: TRBV7-9; D gene: NA; CDR3 DNA: TGTGCCAGCAGCCACGATTTGACAGGTCGCGAGCAGTACTTC; CDR3 protein: CASSHDLTGREQYF
J gene: TRBJ2-2; clone size: once; V gene: TRBV6-5; D gene: NA; CDR3 DNA: TGTGCCAGCGGGGCCCGAGGCGGGGAGCTGTTTTTT; CDR3 protein: CASGARGGELFF
J gene: TRBJ1-6; clone size: large; V gene: TRBV12-2; D gene: NA; CDR3 DNA: TGTGCAAGTCGGTTATTTGCGCCAACCCCGATTTGGTCCTATAATTCACCCCTCCACTTT; CDR3 protein: CASRLFAPTPIWSYNSPLHF
J gene: TRBJ2-1; clone size: few; V gene: TRBV3-1/TRBV3-2; D gene: NA; CDR3 DNA: TGTGCCAGCAGCCAAGATGCCAGCGGCTACAATGAGCAGTTCTTC; CDR3 protein: CASSQDASGYNEQFF
J gene: TRBJ2-1; clone size: once; V gene: TRBV3-1/TRBV3-2; D gene: TRBD2; CDR3 DNA: TGTGCCAGCAGCCAAGCCAATAGCGGGGGGCGGAGTGAGCAGTTCTTC; CDR3 protein: CASSQANSGGRSEQFF
J gene: TRBJ1-2; clone size: NA; V gene: TRBV4-2; D gene: NA; CDR3 DNA: TGTGCCAGCAGCCAAGATGGGTCAATTTATGGCTACACCTTC; CDR3 protein: CASSQDGSIYGYTF
J gene: TRBJ2-7; clone size: NA; V gene: TRBV5-1; D gene: TRBD1; CDR3 DNA: TGCGCCAGCAGCGCGACAGGGGGCATGTACGAGCAGTACTTC; CDR3 protein: CASSATGGMYEQYF
J gene: TRBJ2-5; clone size: NA; V gene: TRBV29-1; D gene: NA; CDR3 DNA: TGCAGCGTTGTGGGGGGAGAGACCCAGTACTTC; CDR3 protein: CSVVGGETQYF
J gene: TRBJ1-2; clone size: NA; V gene: TRBV2; D gene: NA; CDR3 DNA: TGTGCCAGCAGTGAAGCCTGGGGAGGGGCTGGAATGAATGGCTACACCTTC; CDR3 protein: CASSEAWGGAGMNGYTF
J gene: TRBJ2-5; clone size: NA; V gene: TRBV6-1; D gene: NA; CDR3 DNA: TGTGCCAGCAGTGAAAGTTCTGGGCGACAAGAGACCCAGTACTTC; CDR3 protein: CASSESSGRQETQYF
J gene: TRBJ2-7; clone size: once; V gene: TRBV7-9; D gene: NA; CDR3 DNA: TGTGCCAGCAGCTTAATCAGGGGCCCCTCCTACGAGCAGTACTTC; CDR3 protein: CASSLIRGPSYEQYF
J gene: TRBJ1-1; clone size: NA; V gene: TRBV7-2; D gene: NA; CDR3 DNA: TGTGCCAGCAGCTTAACCCCCGGTGAAGCTTTCTTT; CDR3 protein: CASSLTPGEAFF
J gene: TRBJ2-4; clone size: NA; V gene: TRBV27; D gene: NA; CDR3 DNA: TGTGCCAGCAGTTCGGCCGCAGGGGACATCCAGTACTTC; CDR3 protein: CASSSAAGDIQYF
J gene: TRBJ1-6; clone size: NA; V gene: TRBV6-5; D gene: NA; CDR3 DNA: TGTGCCAGCAGTTACGGGAAAACAGGGACTTATTCACCCCTCCACTTT; CDR3 protein: CASSYGKTGTYSPLHF
J gene: TRBJ2-5; clone size: NA; V gene: TRBV9; D gene: NA; CDR3 DNA: TGTGCCAGCAGCCGTTACACATCCCAAGAGACCCAGTACTTC; CDR3 protein: CASSRYTSQETQYF
J gene: TRBJ2-3; clone size: NA; V gene: TRBV9; D gene: NA; CDR3 DNA: TGTGCCAGCAGCGTACTGGGCACAGATACGCAGTATTTT; CDR3 protein: CASSVLGTDTQYF
J gene: TRBJ2-3; clone size: NA; V gene: TRBV5-4; D gene: NA; CDR3 DNA: TGTGCCAGCAGTTATCGACAGAGCCAGACAGATACGCAGTATTTT; CDR3 protein: CASSYRQSQTDTQYF
J gene: TRBJ2-7; clone size: NA; V gene: TRBV15; D gene: NA; CDR3 DNA: TGTGCCACCAGTGGAGGGGACTCCCCCTACGAGCAGTACTTC; CDR3 protein: CATSGGDSPYEQYF
J gene: TRBJ2-2; clone size: many; V gene: TRBV19; D gene: NA; CDR3 DNA: TGTGCCAGTAGACGGAGTCGGTCGAACACCGGGGAGCTGTTTTTT; CDR3 protein: CASRRSRSNTGELFF
J gene: TRBJ2-1; clone size: once; V gene: TRBV10-3; D gene: TRBD1; CDR3 DNA: TGTGCCATCAGTGCCGACAGGGCTGAGCAGTTCTTC; CDR3 protein: CAISADRAEQFF
J gene: TRBJ1-1; clone size: NA; V gene: TRBV7-2; D gene: NA; CDR3 DNA: TGTGCCAGCAGCTTAGGGTATCAGGGACTTAACACTGAAGCTTTCTTT; CDR3 protein: CASSLGYQGLNTEAFF
J gene: TRBJ1-2; clone size: NA; V gene: TRBV28; D gene: NA; CDR3 DNA: TGTGCCAGCAGTTTCTCACTTCACTATGGCTACACCTTC; CDR3 protein: CASSFSLHYGYTF
J gene: TRBJ1-2; clone size: few; V gene: TRBV19; D gene: NA; CDR3 DNA: TGTGCCAGTAGTATATACAGAGATGGCTACACCTTC; CDR3 protein: CASSIYRDGYTF
J gene: TRBJ2-2; clone size: NA; V gene: TRBV10-3; D gene: NA; CDR3 DNA: TGTGCCATCAGTGACCTTCTAACCGGGGCAGATAACACCGGGGAGCTGTTTTTT; CDR3 protein: CAISDLLTGADNTGELFF
J gene: TRBJ2-6; clone size: NA; V gene: TRBV5-1; D gene: NA; CDR3 DNA: TGCGCCAGCAGCTTGATCCCGGGGTCCATCTCTGGGGCCAACGTCCTGACTTTC; CDR3 protein: CASSLIPGSISGANVLTF
J gene: TRBJ2-1; clone size: NA; V gene: TRBV5-4; D gene: NA; CDR3 DNA: TGTGCCAGCAACCGAGCCCCGGGGAGCTCCTACAATGAGCAGTTCTTC; CDR3 protein: CASNRAPGSSYNEQFF
J gene: TRBJ1-1; clone size: NA; V gene: TRBV6-1; D gene: NA; CDR3 DNA: TGTGCCAGCAGTGGAATGGTCGGGACCCCGAACACTGAAGCTTTCTTT; CDR3 protein: CASSGMVGTPNTEAFF
J gene: TRBJ2-1; clone size: NA; V gene: TRBV5-4; D gene: TRBD2; CDR3 DNA: TGTGCCAGCAGCCGGACTAGCGGCTCCTACAATGAGCAGTTCTTC; CDR3 protein: CASSRTSGSYNEQFF
J gene: TRBJ2-1; clone size: NA; V gene: TRBV5-6; D gene: NA; CDR3 DNA: TGTGCCAGCACCGCTTCAGGCTACCGAAGCTCCTACAATGAGCAGTTCTTC; CDR3 protein: CASTASGYRSSYNEQFF
J gene: TRBJ1-2; clone size: NA; V gene: TRBV29-1; D gene: NA; CDR3 DNA: TGCAGCGTTGAACCTTGGGGGTTTGACTATGGCTACACCTTC; CDR3 protein: CSVEPWGFDYGYTF
J gene: TRBJ1-1; clone size: NA; V gene: TRBV3-1/TRBV3-2; D gene: NA; CDR3 DNA: TGTGCCAGCAGCCACGCAGGGTTTGGCACTGAAGCTTTCTTT; CDR3 protein: CASSHAGFGTEAFF
J gene: TRBJ2-5; clone size: NA; V gene: TRBV3-1/TRBV3-2; D gene: NA; CDR3 DNA: TGTGCCAGCAGCCATCAGGGGTTGGGGGAGACCCAGTACTTC; CDR3 protein: CASSHQGLGETQYF
J gene: TRBJ1-3; clone size: NA; V gene: TRBV2; D gene: NA; CDR3 DNA: TGTGCCAGCCAGCGGGGTTTGCCTGGAAACACCATATATTTT; CDR3 protein: CASQRGLPGNTIYF
J gene: TRBJ2-2; clone size: NA; V gene: TRBV11-3; D gene: TRBD1; CDR3 DNA: TGTGCCAGCAGCTGGGGGACAGGGTATACCGGGGAGCTGTTTTTT; CDR3 protein: CASSWGTGYTGELFF
J gene: TRBJ2-5; clone size: once; V gene: TRBV15; D gene: NA; CDR3 DNA: TGTGCCACCAGCAGAGATCGGGGACAAGAGACCCAGTACTTC; CDR3 protein: CATSRDRGQETQYF
J gene: TRBJ2-3; clone size: NA; V gene: TRBV5-5; D gene: TRBD1; CDR3 DNA: TGTGCCAGCAGCTTGGCCCAATCGGGGACAGGGGTAACAGATACGCAGTATTTT; CDR3 protein: CASSLAQSGTGVTDTQYF
J gene: TRBJ1-1; clone size: NA; V gene: TRBV7-2; D gene: NA; CDR3 DNA: TGTGCCAGCAGCTTATCAATTCGGAGCACTGAAGCTTTCTTT; CDR3 protein: CASSLSIRSTEAFF
J gene: TRBJ2-7; clone size: NA; V gene: TRBV6-1; D gene: NA; CDR3 DNA: TGTGCCAGCAGTGAAACGGCCATACCTACCTACGAGCAGTACTTC; CDR3 protein: CASSETAIPTYEQYF
J gene: TRBJ2-3; clone size: once; V gene: TRBV9; D gene: NA; CDR3 DNA: TGTGCCAGCAGCTCCAAGGTAGGCGGGGGCCCAGATACGCAGTATTTT; CDR3 protein: CASSSKVGGGPDTQYF
J gene: TRBJ1-2; clone size: NA; V gene: TRBV5-6; D gene: TRBD1; CDR3 DNA: TGTGCCAGCAGCTTGGGGACAGGGGTGAGAGGCTACACCTTC; CDR3 protein: CASSLGTGVRGYTF
J gene: TRBJ2-2; clone size: NA; V gene: TRBV19; D gene: NA; CDR3 DNA: TGTGCCAGTAGTATAGTTGTGAACACCGGGGAGCTGTTTTTT; CDR3 protein: CASSIVVNTGELFF
J gene: TRBJ2-7; clone size: NA; V gene: TRBV18; D gene: TRBD1; CDR3 DNA: TGTGCCAGCTCCCTTTTGCGAGGACAGGGGGCCTACGAGCAGTACTTC; CDR3 protein: CASSLLRGQGAYEQYF
J gene: TRBJ1-5; clone size: NA; V gene: TRBV24-1; D gene: TRBD1; CDR3 DNA: TGTGCCACCAGTGAGGGACAGGTGGGCAATCAGCCCCAGCATTTT; CDR3 protein: CATSEGQVGNQPQHF